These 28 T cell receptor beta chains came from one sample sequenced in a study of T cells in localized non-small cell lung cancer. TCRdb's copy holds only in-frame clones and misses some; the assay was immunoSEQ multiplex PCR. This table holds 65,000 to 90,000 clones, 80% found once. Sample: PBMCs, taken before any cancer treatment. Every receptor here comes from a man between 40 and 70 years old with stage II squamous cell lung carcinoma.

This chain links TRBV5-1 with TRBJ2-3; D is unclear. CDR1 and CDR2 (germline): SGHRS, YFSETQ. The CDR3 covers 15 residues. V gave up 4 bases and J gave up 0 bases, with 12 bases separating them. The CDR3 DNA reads TGCGCCAGCAGCACCGGTTGGGGAAGCACAGATACGCAGTATTTT. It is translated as CASSTGWGSTDTQYF.

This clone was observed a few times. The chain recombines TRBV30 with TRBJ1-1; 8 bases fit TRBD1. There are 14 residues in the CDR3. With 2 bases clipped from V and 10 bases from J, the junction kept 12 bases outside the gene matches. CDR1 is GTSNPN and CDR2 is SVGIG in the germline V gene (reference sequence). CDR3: CAWSPAIRGRGAFF. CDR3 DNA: TGTGCCTGGAGTCCTGCCATCAGGGGGCGCGGAGCTTTCTTT.

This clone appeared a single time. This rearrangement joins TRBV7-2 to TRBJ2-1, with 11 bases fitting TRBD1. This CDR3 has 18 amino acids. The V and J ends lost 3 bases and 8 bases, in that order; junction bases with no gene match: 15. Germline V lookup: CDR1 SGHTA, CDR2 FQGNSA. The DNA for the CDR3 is TGTGCCAGCAGCTTGGGGACAGGGGGGCCCAAGGGCTGGCATGAGCAGTTCTTC. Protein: CASSLGTGGPKGWHEQFF.

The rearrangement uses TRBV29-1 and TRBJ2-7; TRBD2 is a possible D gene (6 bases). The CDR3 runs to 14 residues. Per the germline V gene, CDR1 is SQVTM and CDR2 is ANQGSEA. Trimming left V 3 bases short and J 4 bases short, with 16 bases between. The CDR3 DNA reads TGCAGCGTTGACCTGACGGGAGCAGAGTACGAGCAGTACTTC. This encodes CSVDLTGAEYEQYF.

As DNA, the CDR3 is TGTGCCAGCAGCCAAAGCAGGGGGCTTAGAGGGAATCAGCCCCAGCATTTT. This encodes CASSQSRGLRGNQPQHF. The rearrangement joins TRBV2 to TRBJ1-5; 8 bases line up with TRBD1. V was clipped by 6 bases and J by 4 bases; unmatched bases: 14. Germline-derived CDR1 and CDR2 are SNHLY and FYNNEI. The CDR3 totals 17 residues.

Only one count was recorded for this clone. The chain's CDR3 is CASSLGGGEQFF. As DNA, the CDR3 is TGTGCCAGCAGTTTGGGAGGGGGTGAGCAGTTCTTC. The chain employs TRBV27 and TRBJ2-1; a weak D match, TRBD2 (7 bases). Germline V gene sequence: CDR1 MNHEY, CDR2 SMNVEV (reference sequence). With 3 bases removed from V and 9 bases from J, the gap between germline ends came to 9 bases. CDR3 length: 12 residues.

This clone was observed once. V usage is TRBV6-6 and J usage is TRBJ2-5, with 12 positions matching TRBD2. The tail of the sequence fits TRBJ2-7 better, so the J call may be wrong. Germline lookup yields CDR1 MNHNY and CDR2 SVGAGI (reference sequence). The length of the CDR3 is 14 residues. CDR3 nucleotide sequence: TGTGCCAGCAGCTGGAGACTAGCGGGAGACGAGCAGTACTTC. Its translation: CASSWRLAGDEQYF.

The CDR3 bases are TGTGCCAGCAGCGTGACAGGGGTGGATTCACCCCTCCACTTT. Translating gives CASSVTGVDSPLHF. V gene TRBV14 combines with J gene TRBJ1-6; 8 bases are a match to TRBD1. The germline CDR1 and CDR2 sequences are SGHDN and FVKESK. V dropped 5 bases and J dropped 8; count of bases not matched to a gene: 5. The length of the CDR3 is 14 residues.

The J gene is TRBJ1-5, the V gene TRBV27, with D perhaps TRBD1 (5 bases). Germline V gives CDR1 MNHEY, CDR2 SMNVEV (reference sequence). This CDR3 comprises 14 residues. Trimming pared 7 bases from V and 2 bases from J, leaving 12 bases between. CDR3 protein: CASTDAGGNQPQHF. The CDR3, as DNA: TGTGCCAGCACCGATGCGGGGGGCAATCAGCCCCAGCATTTT.

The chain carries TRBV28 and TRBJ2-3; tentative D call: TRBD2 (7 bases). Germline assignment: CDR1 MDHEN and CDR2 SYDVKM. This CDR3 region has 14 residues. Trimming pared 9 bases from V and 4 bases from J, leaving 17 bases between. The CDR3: CASSSQGRADTQYF. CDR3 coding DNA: TGTGCCAGTTCCTCCCAGGGGAGGGCAGATACGCAGTATTTT.

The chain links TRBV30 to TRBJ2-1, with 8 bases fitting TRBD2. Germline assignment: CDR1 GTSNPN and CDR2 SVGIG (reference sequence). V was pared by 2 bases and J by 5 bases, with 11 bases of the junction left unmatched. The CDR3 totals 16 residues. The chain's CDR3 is CAWSRRGTRGNNEQFF. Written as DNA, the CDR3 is TGTGCCTGGAGTAGGAGGGGGACTAGAGGGAACAATGAGCAGTTCTTC.

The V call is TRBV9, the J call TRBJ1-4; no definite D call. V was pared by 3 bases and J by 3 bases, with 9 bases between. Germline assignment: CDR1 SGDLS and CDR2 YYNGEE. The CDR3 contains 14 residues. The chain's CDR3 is CASSARAANEKLFF. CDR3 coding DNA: TGTGCCAGCAGCGCCCGGGCCGCTAATGAAAAACTGTTTTTT.

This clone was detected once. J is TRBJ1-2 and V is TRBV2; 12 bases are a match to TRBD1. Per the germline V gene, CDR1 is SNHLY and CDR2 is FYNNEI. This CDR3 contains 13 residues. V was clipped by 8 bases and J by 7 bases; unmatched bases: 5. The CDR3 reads CASAGQGAGGYTF. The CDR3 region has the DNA TGTGCCAGCGCGGGACAGGGGGCCGGTGGCTACACCTTC.

The CDR3: CASSETGEYGYTF. DNA of the CDR3: TGTGCCAGCAGTGAAACAGGGGAATATGGCTACACCTTC. The chain has TRBV2 and TRBJ1-2, with 7 nucleotides matching TRBD1. The CDR3 is made up of 13 amino acids. The trim removed 2 bases at V and 5 bases at J, leaving 2 bases unmatched. Germline CDR1 reads SNHLY; CDR2 reads FYNNEI.

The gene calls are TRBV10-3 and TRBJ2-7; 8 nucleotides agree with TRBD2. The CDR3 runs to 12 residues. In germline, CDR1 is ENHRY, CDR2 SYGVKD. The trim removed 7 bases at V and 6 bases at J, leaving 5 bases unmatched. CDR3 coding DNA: TGTGCCATCACGGGAGGGACCTCCGAGCAGTACTTC. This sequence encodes CAITGGTSEQYF.

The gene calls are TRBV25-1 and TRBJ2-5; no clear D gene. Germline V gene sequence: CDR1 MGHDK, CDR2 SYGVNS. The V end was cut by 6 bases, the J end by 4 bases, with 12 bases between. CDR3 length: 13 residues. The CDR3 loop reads CASRTDYPETQYF. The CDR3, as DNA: TGTGCCAGCAGAACAGATTACCCAGAGACCCAGTACTTC.

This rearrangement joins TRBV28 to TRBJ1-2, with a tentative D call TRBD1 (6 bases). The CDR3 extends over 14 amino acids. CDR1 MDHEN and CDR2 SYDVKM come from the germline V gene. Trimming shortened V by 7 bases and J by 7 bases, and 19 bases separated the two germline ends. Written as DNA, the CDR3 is TGTGCCAGCACCGCTTGGGGGGCGCGAGGTGGCTACACCTTC. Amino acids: CASTAWGARGGYTF.

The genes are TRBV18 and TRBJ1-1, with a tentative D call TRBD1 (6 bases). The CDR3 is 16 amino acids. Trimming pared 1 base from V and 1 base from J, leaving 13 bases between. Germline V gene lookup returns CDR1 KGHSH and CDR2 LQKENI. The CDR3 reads CASSPRGTLSNTEAFF. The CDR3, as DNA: TGTGCCAGCTCACCACGGGGGACACTTTCGAACACTGAAGCTTTCTTT.

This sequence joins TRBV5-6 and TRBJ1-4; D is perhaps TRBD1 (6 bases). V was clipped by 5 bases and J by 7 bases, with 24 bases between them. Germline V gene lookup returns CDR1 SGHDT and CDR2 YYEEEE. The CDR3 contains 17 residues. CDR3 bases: TGTGCCAGCAGTCGTACTGCCGCGGGGCTAGGGGGTGAAAAACTGTTTTTT. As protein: CASSRTAAGLGGEKLFF.

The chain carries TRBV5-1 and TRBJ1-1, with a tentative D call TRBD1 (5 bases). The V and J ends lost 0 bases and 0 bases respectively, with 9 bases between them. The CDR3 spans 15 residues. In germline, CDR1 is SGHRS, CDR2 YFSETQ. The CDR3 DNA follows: TGCGCCAGCAGCTTGGAGCGACAGCTGAACACTGAAGCTTTCTTT. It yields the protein CASSLERQLNTEAFF.

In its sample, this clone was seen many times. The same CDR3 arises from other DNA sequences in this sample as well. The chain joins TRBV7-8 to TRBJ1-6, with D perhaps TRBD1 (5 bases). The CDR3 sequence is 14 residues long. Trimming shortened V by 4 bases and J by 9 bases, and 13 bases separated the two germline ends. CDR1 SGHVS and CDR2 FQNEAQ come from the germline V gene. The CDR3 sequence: CASSSGGWGSPLHF. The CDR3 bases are TGTGCCAGCAGCTCGGGGGGGTGGGGTTCACCCCTCCACTTT.

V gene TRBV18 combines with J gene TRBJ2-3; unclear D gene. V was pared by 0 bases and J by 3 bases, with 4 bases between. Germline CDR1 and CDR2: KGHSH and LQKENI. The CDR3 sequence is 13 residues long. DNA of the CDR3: TGTGCCAGCTCACCACCGAGGACAGATACGCAGTATTTT. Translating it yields CASSPPRTDTQYF.

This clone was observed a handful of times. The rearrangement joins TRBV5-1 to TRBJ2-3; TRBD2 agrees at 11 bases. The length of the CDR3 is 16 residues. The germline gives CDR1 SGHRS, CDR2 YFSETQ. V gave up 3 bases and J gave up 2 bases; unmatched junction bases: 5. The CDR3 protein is CASSSIAGGDTDTQYF. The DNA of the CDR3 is TGCGCCAGCAGCTCGATAGCGGGAGGGGACACAGATACGCAGTATTTT.

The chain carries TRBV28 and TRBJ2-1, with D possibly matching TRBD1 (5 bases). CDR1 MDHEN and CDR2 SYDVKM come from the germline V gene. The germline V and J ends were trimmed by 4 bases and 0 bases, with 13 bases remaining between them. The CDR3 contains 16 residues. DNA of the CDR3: TGTGCCAGCAGTTCCATGACAGCTAGCTCCTACAATGAGCAGTTCTTC. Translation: CASSSMTASSYNEQFF.

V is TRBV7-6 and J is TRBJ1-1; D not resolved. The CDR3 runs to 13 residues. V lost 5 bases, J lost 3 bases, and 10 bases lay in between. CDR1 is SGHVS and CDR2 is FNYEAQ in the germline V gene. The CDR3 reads CASSTQSYTEAFF. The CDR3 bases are TGTGCCAGCAGCACACAGAGCTACACTGAAGCTTTCTTT.

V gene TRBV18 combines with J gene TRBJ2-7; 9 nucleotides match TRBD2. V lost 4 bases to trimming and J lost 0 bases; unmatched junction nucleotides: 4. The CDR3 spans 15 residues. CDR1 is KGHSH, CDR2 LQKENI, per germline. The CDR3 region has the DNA TGTGCCAGCTCACAAAGCGGGGGGTACTCCTACGAGCAGTACTTC. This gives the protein CASSQSGGYSYEQYF.

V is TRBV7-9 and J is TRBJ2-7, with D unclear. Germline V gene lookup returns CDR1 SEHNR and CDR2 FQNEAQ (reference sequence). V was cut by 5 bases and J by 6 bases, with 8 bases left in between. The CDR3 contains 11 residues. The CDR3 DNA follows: TGTGCCAGCAGCCGAAAAAGCGAGCAGTACTTC. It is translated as CASSRKSEQYF.

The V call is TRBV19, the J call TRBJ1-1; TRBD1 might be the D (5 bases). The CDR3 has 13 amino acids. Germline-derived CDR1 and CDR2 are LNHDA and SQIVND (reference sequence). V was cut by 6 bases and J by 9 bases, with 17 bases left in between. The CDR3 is CASSPGRDRKAFF. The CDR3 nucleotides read TGTGCCAGTAGCCCGGGGCGGGACCGTAAAGCTTTCTTT.